Sequencing of this T cell receptor beta chain was carried out in a study of response to subunit inactivated influenza vaccine. Study outcomes and limitations: Few new T cells, the authors suggested, are recruited by each seasonal influenza vaccination.

TCRdb used MiXCR to reprocess the RT-PCR reads, holding one entry per CDR3 protein. The sample records roughly 520,000 distinct CDR3 sequences, approximately 24% being singletons. V was shortened by 1 base and J by 10 bases, with 15 bases between the two germline ends. The germline V gene has CDR1 LGHDT and CDR2 YNNKEL (reference sequence). The CDR3 runs 14 residues. As concerns this clonotype: The antigen is unknown.

Sequences were derived from CD4+ T cells sorted from PBMCs, sampled 5 to 6 days after vaccination. This clonotype was obtained from a man between 50 and 59 years old who received an inactivated influenza vaccine. J is TRBJ2-3 and V is TRBV3-1; no reliable D call. CDR3 region: CASSQAMTSGAQYF. CDR3 nucleotides: TGTGCCAGCAGCCAAGCTATGACCTCCGGCGCGCAGTATTTT.